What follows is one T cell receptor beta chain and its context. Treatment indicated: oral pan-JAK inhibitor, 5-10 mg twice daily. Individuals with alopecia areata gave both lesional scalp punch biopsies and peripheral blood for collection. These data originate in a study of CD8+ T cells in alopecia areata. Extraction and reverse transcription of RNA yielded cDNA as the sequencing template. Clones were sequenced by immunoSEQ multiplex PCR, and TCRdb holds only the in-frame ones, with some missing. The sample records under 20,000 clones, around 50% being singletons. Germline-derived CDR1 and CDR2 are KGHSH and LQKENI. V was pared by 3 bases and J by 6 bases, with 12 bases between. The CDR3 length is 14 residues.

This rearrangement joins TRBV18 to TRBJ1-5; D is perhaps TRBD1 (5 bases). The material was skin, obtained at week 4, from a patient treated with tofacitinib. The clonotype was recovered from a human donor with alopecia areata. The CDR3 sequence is CASSPPGGSQPQHF. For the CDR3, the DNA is TGTGCCAGCTCACCCCCGGGGGGGAGTCAGCCCCAGCATTTT.